The source of this T cell receptor (beta chain) is a study of blood T cell repertoires in COVID-19. In the study overall: COVID-19 samples, acute and convalescent, were from the United States, Italy and Spain. Nucleic acid was either cDNA or gDNA, and it came from T cells, B-cell-depleted T cells, or PBMCs.

The CDR3 extends over 13 amino acids. CDR1 and CDR2 from the germline V gene are SGHNT and YYREEE (reference sequence). V trimming: 4 bases; J trimming: 6 bases; junction bases outside the gene matches: 3. The protocol was immunoSEQ multiplex PCR, while the TCRdb copy is restricted to in-frame clones and leaves out a portion. The sample yields around 100,000 clones, roughly 84% seen once. The chain recombines TRBV5-4 with TRBJ1-2; TRBD1 matches at 10 bases. The receptor comes from a woman of 80 years or more with acute or convalescent COVID-19. The source material was peripheral blood. This chain's CDR3 is CASSQGQGHGYTF. CDR3 nucleotide sequence: TGTGCCAGCAGCCAGGGACAGGGGCATGGCTACACCTTC. Supplemented by reference TRBV5-4 and TRBJ1-2, the full variable domain reads ETGVTQSPTHLIKTRGQQVTLRCSSQSGHNTVSWYQQALGQGPQFIFQYYREEENGRGNFPPRFSGLQFPNYSSELNVNALELDDSALYLCASSQGQGHGYTFGSGTRLTVV.